These 9 T cell receptor beta chains share one sample of origin, sequenced in a study of control samples from healthy donors and cancer patients. Clones were sequenced by immunoSEQ multiplex PCR, and TCRdb holds only the in-frame ones, with some missing. The sample has some 100,000 clones; almost 90% are singletons. The sample comprised blood. These receptors originate from a man aged 30 to 39 in good health.

This chain connects TRBV27 to TRBJ1-1; TRBD1 matches at 7 bases. Losses at the gene ends were 3 bases for V and 5 bases for J; bases not matched to a gene: 3. This CDR3 spans 13 amino acids. Per germline, CDR1 MNHEY and CDR2 SMNVEV (reference sequence). The CDR3 region is CASSLTGWTEAFF. DNA for the CDR3: TGTGCCAGCAGTTTGACAGGGTGGACTGAAGCTTTCTTT.

The rearrangement joins TRBV27 to TRBJ1-3; D uncertain. CDR1 MNHEY and CDR2 SMNVEV come from the germline V gene (reference sequence). Trimming removed 0 bases at V and 4 bases at J, with 7 bases between. There are 14 residues in the CDR3. Written as DNA, the CDR3 is TGTGCCAGCAGTTTATCCCCCAGAGGAAACACCATATATTTT. Residues: CASSLSPRGNTIYF.

The chain joins TRBV13 to TRBJ2-7; D gene ambiguous. Trimming removed 4 bases at V and 12 bases at J, with 16 bases between. The V gene's germline CDR1 is PRHDT and CDR2 FYEKMQ (reference sequence). The CDR3 totals 12 residues. CDR3: CASSSGSRKMYF. For the CDR3, the DNA is TGTGCCAGCAGCTCCGGTAGCCGAAAAATGTACTTC.

The rearrangement uses TRBV6-2 or TRBV6-3 and TRBJ2-3; 13 bases agree with TRBD2. The trim removed 4 bases at V and 0 bases at J, leaving 7 bases unmatched. Germline CDR1 reads MNHEY; CDR2 reads SVGEGT. The CDR3 loop spans 18 amino acids. The CDR3 DNA follows: TGTGCCAGCAGTTCGGGACTAGCGGGGACCACTAGCACAGATACGCAGTATTTT. Translation: CASSSGLAGTTSTDTQYF.

This chain links TRBV28 with TRBJ2-1, with TRBD2 matching over 14 bases. The CDR3 is made up of 16 amino acids. The V gene end was trimmed by 6 bases and the J gene end by 5 bases; junction bases not matched to a gene: 6. CDR1 MDHEN and CDR2 SYDVKM come from the germline V gene. For the CDR3, the DNA is TGTGCCAGCAGGTCCGGGACTAGCGGGGGCAACAATGAGCAGTTCTTC. Translating gives CASRSGTSGGNNEQFF.

The chain recombines TRBV10-2 with TRBJ2-3; 11 nucleotides match TRBD2. CDR1 is WSHSY, CDR2 SAAADI, per germline. The CDR3 runs to 16 residues. V was pared by 2 bases and J by 5 bases, with 6 bases of the junction left unmatched. The CDR3 reads CASSERVAGGQDTQYF. CDR3 nucleotide sequence: TGCGCCAGCAGTGAGAGGGTAGCGGGAGGGCAAGATACGCAGTATTTT.

This sequence joins TRBV14 and TRBJ2-1; D might be TRBD2 (6 bases). This CDR3 contains 18 residues. With 0 bases removed from V and 8 bases from J, the gap between germline ends came to 23 bases. Germline CDR1 and CDR2: SGHDN and FVKESK. CDR3 sequence (DNA): TGTGCCAGCAGCCAAGATTGGAGGGCGGCCGGGGTCGGATATGAGCAGTTCTTC. Amino acid sequence: CASSQDWRAAGVGYEQFF.

The CDR3 nucleotides read TGTGCCAGTAGTAACGCCCATGAGGGGTACACCGGGGAGCTGTTTTTT. Translating gives CASSNAHEGYTGELFF. The rearrangement links TRBV19 to TRBJ2-2; D is perhaps TRBD1 or TRBD2 (5 bases each). V lost 4 bases to trimming and J lost 3 bases, with 15 bases between them. CDR1 and CDR2 (germline): LNHDA, SQIVND (reference sequence). CDR3 length: 16 residues.

The chain recombines TRBV30 with TRBJ1-5; the D gene is possibly TRBD1 (6 bases). This CDR3 region has 13 residues. Between the trimmed V and J ends, which lost 5 bases and 3 bases, there was a span of 11 bases. Germline CDR1 is GTSNPN and CDR2 is SVGIG (reference sequence). CDR3 loop: CAWQGQHNQPQHF. The CDR3, as DNA: TGTGCCTGGCAAGGACAGCACAATCAGCCCCAGCATTTT. The whole variable domain, filled in from reference TRBV30 and TRBJ1-5, reads SQTIHQWPATLVQPVGSPLSLECTVEGTSNPNLYWYRQAAGRGLQLLFYSVGIGQISSEVPQNLSASRPQDRQFILSSKKLLLSDSGFYLCAWQGQHNQPQHFGDGTRLSIL.